Listed below are T cell receptor beta chains from one sample, sequenced in a study of OX40 agonist ivuxolimab in advanced cancers. Sequencing was performed with immunoSEQ multiplex PCR; in TCRdb, only in-frame clones are kept and a portion is missing. The sample records about 54,000 clones, approximately 89% being singletons. The sequencing used CD4+ or CD8+ T cells sorted from blood, collected in a trial of the OX40 agonist ivuxolimab. The source of these receptors is an adult with an advanced solid tumor such as melanoma, head and neck, liver or kidney cancer. CDR3s include the opening cysteine and the closing phenylalanine or tryptophan. A D gene is named only where the DNA matches it firmly. Expanded clones get a size class; other rows say once, few or many, or leave the size out.

cdr3_nt cdr3_aa j_call v_call d_call clone_size
TGTGCCAGCAGTTCCTTGACAGGGGCGAACACTGAAGCTTTCTTT CASSSLTGANTEAFF TRBJ1-1 TRBV28 TRBD1 -
TGTGCCAGTAGCGGGATGACTTACAATGAGCAGTTCTTC CASSGMTYNEQFF TRBJ2-1 TRBV19 - -
TGTGCCAGCAGTTATATGGGACAGGGGAATGAAAAACTGTTTTTT CASSYMGQGNEKLFF TRBJ1-4 TRBV6-5 TRBD1 -
TGTGCCAGCAGCCGGACTAGCGATGGCACAGATACGCAGTATTTT CASSRTSDGTDTQYF TRBJ2-3 TRBV7-3 TRBD2 -
TGTGCCAGTAGTATACACCAACCACAGGTAGGGGGAGATTTGAACACTGAAGCTTTCTTT CASSIHQPQVGGDLNTEAFF TRBJ1-1 TRBV19 - -
TGCAGCGTTGGGGTATACAATGAGCAGTTCTTC CSVGVYNEQFF TRBJ2-1 TRBV29-1 - -
TGTGCCAGCAGTGAATATTACACGAACACTGAAGCTTTCTTT CASSEYYTNTEAFF TRBJ1-1 TRBV25-1 - -
TGCGCCAGCAGCGGAGGGGGGGGCGGAGGTGTCATAACTGAAGCTTTCTTT CASSGGGGGGVITEAFF TRBJ1-1 TRBV4-3 - -
TGCGCCAGCAGCCTCCCTGGGAACACTGAAGCTTTCTTT CASSLPGNTEAFF TRBJ1-1 TRBV4-1 - -
TGTGCCAGCAGCTTGGAACTAGGGCCCCTCCACTTT CASSLELGPLHF TRBJ1-6 TRBV5-5 - -
TGTGCCAGCAGCGAAAGATCTGGGAAGACAGATACGCAGTATTTT CASSERSGKTDTQYF TRBJ2-3 TRBV9 - -
TGTGCCAGCAGCGGGCGGCCTGTCGCAACTAATGAAAAACTGTTTTTT CASSGRPVATNEKLFF TRBJ1-4 TRBV7-2 - -
TGTGCCAGCAGCTTGGTCCAGGACAGGGGAAATGAAGCTTTCTTT CASSLVQDRGNEAFF TRBJ1-1 TRBV7-9 TRBD1 -
TGTGCCTGGAGACAGGGTAACACTGAAGCTTTCTTT CAWRQGNTEAFF TRBJ1-1 TRBV30 - few
TGCGCCAGCAGCTTAGCGGGAGGGCCCGAGCAGTACTTC CASSLAGGPEQYF TRBJ2-7 TRBV4-1 TRBD2 -
TGTGCCACCAGCAGAGATCAAGGATGGAGCAGCAATGAGCAGTTCTTC CATSRDQGWSSNEQFF TRBJ2-1 TRBV15 - -
TGTGCCAGCAGCCCACGGGACTACACCTACGAGCAGTACTTC CASSPRDYTYEQYF TRBJ2-7 TRBV7-9 TRBD2 -
TGTGCCCAGACAGGGGGTGTCGAGCAGTACTTC CAQTGGVEQYF TRBJ2-7 TRBV30 TRBD1 -
TGTGCCTGGAGTGTCCTAATTGGATATGGCCACACCTTC CAWSVLIGYGHTF TRBJ1-2 TRBV30 - -
TGTGCCAGCAGTGACTATGTAGGGCGAGCTTTCTTT CASSDYVGRAFF TRBJ1-1 TRBV6-4 - -
TGTGCCAGCAGTCTGACGGAAGGGACTGAAGCTTTCTTT CASSLTEGTEAFF TRBJ1-1 TRBV27 - once
TGCGCCAGCAGCCAAGACGTCGACACCTTTAATCAGCCCCAGCATTTT CASSQDVDTFNQPQHF TRBJ1-5 TRBV7-3 - -
TGTGCCAGCAGCCCCAGGGGAGCCCCCGGGGGCGGGGATACGCAGTATTTT CASSPRGAPGGGDTQYF TRBJ2-3 TRBV11-3 - -
TGTGCCAGCGAGGGCAGCGCGAACACCGGGGAGCTGTTTTTT CASEGSANTGELFF TRBJ2-2 TRBV2 - -
TGTGCCAGTAGTATGGTTCTAGCGACGAATGAGCAGTTCTTC CASSMVLATNEQFF TRBJ2-1 TRBV19 - once
TGTGCCAGCAGCACCTTCAACACAGATACGCAGTATTTT CASSTFNTDTQYF TRBJ2-3 TRBV27 - once
TGTGCCAGCAGTTCGGGGCTCGAGCAGTACTTC CASSSGLEQYF TRBJ2-7 TRBV6-6 - -
TGTGCCAGCAGCGTTACAGAAAATTCACCCCTCCACTTT CASSVTENSPLHF TRBJ1-6 TRBV9 - -
TGTGCCAGCAGTTTAGGGGGGACGAACACTGAAGCTTTCTTT CASSLGGTNTEAFF TRBJ1-1 TRBV28 - -
TGTGCCAGCAGCGTAGCTCTTGCTAGCGGCTCCTACAATGAGCAGTTCTTC CASSVALASGSYNEQFF TRBJ2-1 TRBV9 TRBD2 -
TGTGCCTGGAGTGTTAAGTCCCATTATAATGGCTACACCTTC CAWSVKSHYNGYTF TRBJ1-2 TRBV30 - -
TGTGCCAGCAGTCCTTCTCCGGATTACTACGAGCAGTACTTC CASSPSPDYYEQYF TRBJ2-7 TRBV6-6 - -
TGCGCCAGCAGCCAAGACTATTGGCTAGCGGGAATTACAGATACGCAGTATTTT CASSQDYWLAGITDTQYF TRBJ2-3 TRBV4-3 TRBD2 once
TGTGCCAGCAGCCGCGGGCTGAACACCGGGGAGCTGTTTTTT CASSRGLNTGELFF TRBJ2-2 TRBV13 - -
TGCACCAGCAGCCAAGGGTCGGGACAGGGGCTGAACTACACCTTC CTSSQGSGQGLNYTF TRBJ1-2 TRBV4-3 TRBD1 -
TGCGCCAGCAGCCACCCGGGGGAGCAGCCCCAGCATTTT CASSHPGEQPQHF TRBJ1-5 TRBV4-1 - -
TGTGCCAGCAGCTTCCTCGCGGACAGGGGGCGCCCCGGGGAGCTGTTTTTT CASSFLADRGRPGELFF TRBJ2-2 TRBV7-8 TRBD1 -
TGTGCCAGCAGCTACAGGGGGCAGGAAGCCTACACCTTC CASSYRGQEAYTF TRBJ1-2 TRBV5-8 TRBD1 -
TGTGCCAGCAGTCGTGATAAAGAGACCCAGTACTTC CASSRDKETQYF TRBJ2-5 TRBV6-5 - -
TGCGCCAGCAGCCAAGATGGGGGACAGTATGACGAGCAGTACTTC CASSQDGGQYDEQYF TRBJ2-7 TRBV4-3 TRBD1 once
TGTGCCAGCAGCTCTGGAGGACTGGAGACCCAGTACTTC CASSSGGLETQYF TRBJ2-5 TRBV7-3 - -
TGTGCCAGCAGACAGGGGGCGAACTATGGCTACACCTTC CASRQGANYGYTF TRBJ1-2 TRBV27 TRBD1 -
TGCGCCAGCGCGGAGGGTTCCCACTCTGGAAACACCATATATTTT CASAEGSHSGNTIYF TRBJ1-3 TRBV4-3 - -
TGTGCCAGCAGCTTGGGACGGACAGGGACTTATTATGGCTACACCTTC CASSLGRTGTYYGYTF TRBJ1-2 TRBV5-4 TRBD1 -
TGCGCCAGCAGCCAAGTCGCAGGGGACGGCTACACCTTC CASSQVAGDGYTF TRBJ1-2 TRBV4-1 - -
TGCAGCGTTGAAGCGCCCAGCGGGAGGCCCTTCTCCTACAATGAGCAGTTCTTC CSVEAPSGRPFSYNEQFF TRBJ2-1 TRBV29-1 TRBD2 -
TGTGCCAGCAGCTTCGCAGGGGGCGAGTACGAGCAGTACTTC CASSFAGGEYEQYF TRBJ2-7 TRBV11-1 TRBD1 -
TGTGCCAGCAGCCCAGAGATAGGACAGCCCCAGCATTTT CASSPEIGQPQHF TRBJ1-5 TRBV14 - -
TGTGCCAGCAGCATGGGACCTGCCTACGAGCAGTACTTC CASSMGPAYEQYF TRBJ2-7 TRBV11-2 - -
TGCAGCGTTGAAGATACAGGGGCCCCCACGGGTGAGCAGTTCTTC CSVEDTGAPTGEQFF TRBJ2-1 TRBV29-1 TRBD1 -
TGTGCCAGCAGCTTAAGGGGGCCGAACTATGGCTACACCTTC CASSLRGPNYGYTF TRBJ1-2 TRBV7-6 TRBD1 -
TGCGCCAGCCTCGGAGTAGCGGATAACAATGAGCAGTTCTTC CASLGVADNNEQFF TRBJ2-1 TRBV5-1 - -
TGTGCCAGCCGCGAGGGGGGGAGGGAAAACATTCAGTACTTC CASREGGRENIQYF TRBJ2-4 TRBV10-3 - -
TGTGCCAGCAGCGTATTGGTTAGCGGGACGGATACGCAGTATTTT CASSVLVSGTDTQYF TRBJ2-3 TRBV11-2 TRBD2 -
TGTGCCAGCAGCGAGATGGAGGGCACTGAAGCTTTCTTT CASSEMEGTEAFF TRBJ1-1 TRBV7-6 - few